The sample holds a few counts of the clone carrying this T cell receptor (beta chain). TCRdb recomputed calls from the 5' RACE reads with MiXCR, one row per CDR3 protein. Of about 90,000 distinct CDR3 sequences listed, roughly 27% are singletons. The germline gives CDR1 DFQATT, CDR2 SNEGSKA (reference sequence). This CDR3 is built from 15 residues. The V gene lost 0 bases and the J gene lost 3 bases, with 14 bases spanning the gap. The data belong to a study of CD8 T cells in ankylosing spondylitis. Sequenced material: blood, either unsorted or a sorted T cell fraction (not recorded which). The sequence derives from a male donor with ankylosing spondylitis or in good health (not recorded which). This rearrangement joins TRBV20-1 to TRBJ1-1, with D possibly matching TRBD1 (5 bases). In nucleotides, the CDR3 is TGCAGTGCTAGAGAGCGGGGGGGGTGGGACACTGAAGCTTTCTTT. Its translation: CSARERGGWDTEAFF.